The next 12 T cell receptor beta chains were all read from a single sample in a study of early T cells in non-severe SARS-CoV-2 infection. TCRdb independently ran MiXCR on the 5' RACE reads; one entry per CDR3 protein. The sample carries tens of thousands of distinct CDR3 sequences, 10% to 15% recorded once. The specimen sequenced was whole blood. These receptors came from an adult who was a healthcare worker with PCR-confirmed SARS-CoV-2 infection or an uninfected control (not recorded which).

This clonotype was counted at least ten times. V usage is TRBV10-3 and J usage is TRBJ2-7, with 16 bases that match TRBD2. CDR1 and CDR2 (germline): ENHRY, SYGVKD. The CDR3 length is 15 residues. V trimming: 10 bases; J trimming: 6 bases; junction bases outside the gene matches: 9. The CDR3 sequence is CATGLAGGRDSEQYF. Here the CDR3 DNA reads TGTGCCACGGGACTAGCGGGGGGGCGTGATTCCGAGCAGTACTTC.

The rearrangement uses TRBV20-1 and TRBJ2-7, with 7 bases aligning to TRBD1. CDR1 and CDR2 (germline): DFQATT, SNEGSKA (reference sequence). This CDR3 spans 12 amino acids. V lost 5 bases, J lost 0 bases, and 1 base stayed unmatched. CDR3 coding DNA: TGCAGTGCTTGGGACAGCTCCTACGAGCAGTACTTC. Translating it yields CSAWDSSYEQYF.

This clonotype was detected a few times. The J gene is TRBJ1-5, the V gene TRBV19; perhaps TRBD1 as D (6 bases). Germline values: CDR1 LNHDA, CDR2 SQIVND (reference sequence). The V gene lost 5 bases and the J gene lost 2 bases, with 13 bases spanning the gap. There are 15 residues in the CDR3. CDR3 loop: CASSSLAGGNQPQHF. The CDR3 DNA follows: TGTGCCAGTAGTTCTCTGGCAGGGGGCAATCAGCCCCAGCATTTT.

Ten or more counts support this clonotype. The rearrangement uses TRBV24-1 and TRBJ2-3, with D tentatively TRBD2 (7 bases). CDR3 size: 16 residues. V was shortened by 3 bases and J by 6 bases, with 18 bases between the two germline ends. Germline lookup yields CDR1 KGHDR and CDR2 SFDVKD. CDR3 loop: CATSDRGGGGLDTQYF. Here the CDR3 DNA reads TGTGCCACCAGTGATCGAGGGGGAGGGGGTCTGGATACGCAGTATTTT.

The rearrangement uses TRBV4-2 and TRBJ2-7; D gene uncertain. The CDR3 has 15 amino acids. Deletions cut 1 base from V and 0 bases from J, with 10 bases between. Per germline, CDR1 LGHNA and CDR2 YNFKEQ. As DNA, the CDR3 is TGTGCCAGCAGCCAAGCTAGGGCCCTCTCCTACGAGCAGTACTTC. This encodes CASSQARALSYEQYF.

This clonotype was seen many times. The rearrangement links TRBV29-1 to TRBJ2-7, with D possibly matching TRBD2 (5 bases). Looked up from germline, CDR1 is SQVTM and CDR2 is ANQGSEA. With 5 bases removed from V and 0 bases from J, the gap between germline ends came to 8 bases. This CDR3 region has 12 residues. The CDR3: CSVSDSSYEQYF. The CDR3 nucleotides read TGCAGCGTTTCGGACTCCTCCTACGAGCAGTACTTC.

V is TRBV5-1 and J is TRBJ2-3, with 10 bases fitting TRBD1. Per germline, CDR1 SGHRS and CDR2 YFSETQ. The CDR3 runs to 16 residues. V shed 2 bases, J shed 1 base, and the junction held 4 bases outside the gene matches. The CDR3 here is CASSLDGTGGTDTQYF. In DNA, the CDR3 is TGCGCCAGCAGCTTAGACGGGACAGGGGGCACAGATACGCAGTATTTT.

The CDR3 loop reads CASSLWDNDYNEQFF. CDR3 in DNA: TGTGCCAGCAGCTTATGGGACAACGACTACAATGAGCAGTTCTTC. This sequence joins TRBV7-8 and TRBJ2-1; D is perhaps TRBD1 (6 bases). Germline V gene sequence: CDR1 SGHVS, CDR2 FQNEAQ. The V end lost 2 bases, the J end lost 3 bases, and 11 bases lay between the germline ends. This CDR3 spans 15 amino acids.

This clonotype was seen only a few times. The chain has TRBV6-2 or TRBV6-3 and TRBJ2-5; perhaps TRBD1 as D (5 bases). Germline V gene sequence: CDR1 MNHEY, CDR2 SVGEGT. The CDR3 runs to 13 residues. V lost 6 bases and J 1 base, leaving 9 bases between the germline ends. CDR3 region: CASRNRFQETQYF. CDR3 nucleotides: TGTGCCAGCAGAAACAGGTTCCAAGAGACCCAGTACTTC.

This clonotype was recorded many times. The chain combines TRBV7-9 with TRBJ2-5; D is unresolved. This CDR3 has 17 residues. Trimming pared 4 bases from V and 0 bases from J, leaving 18 bases between. Germline V gene lookup returns CDR1 SEHNR and CDR2 FQNEAQ (reference sequence). CDR3 region: CASSSTDPRAYQETQYF. The CDR3 DNA follows: TGTGCCAGCAGCTCCACGGATCCAAGGGCGTACCAAGAGACCCAGTACTTC.

This clonotype was picked up many times. The rearrangement uses TRBV3-1 and TRBJ1-1; 10 bases are a match to TRBD1. The germline CDR1 and CDR2 sequences are LGHDT and YNNKEL (reference sequence). With 4 bases clipped from V and 3 bases from J, the junction kept 5 bases outside the gene matches. This CDR3 is built from 15 residues. In nucleotides, the CDR3 is TGTGCCAGCAGCCTGGGGACAGGGGCGGACACTGAAGCTTTCTTT. It is translated as CASSLGTGADTEAFF. Supplemented by reference TRBV3-1 and TRBJ1-1, the full variable domain reads DTAVSQTPKYLVTQMGNDKSIKCEQNLGHDTMYWYKQDSKKFLKIMFSYNNKELIINETVPNRFSPKSPDKAHLNLHINSLELGDSAVYFCASSLGTGADTEAFFGQGTRLTVV.

In this sample, this clonotype turned up many times. This chain uses TRBV7-8 with TRBJ2-2, with TRBD2 matching 9 bases. The V and J ends lost 5 bases and 6 bases, in that order; junction bases with no gene match: 16. The CDR3 consists of 18 residues. Per the germline V gene, CDR1 is SGHVS and CDR2 is FQNEAQ. The CDR3 DNA reads TGTGCCAGCAGCCCCTTTGGAGGGGCTAGCGGGGCAGCCGGGGAGCTGTTTTTT. This encodes CASSPFGGASGAAGELFF.